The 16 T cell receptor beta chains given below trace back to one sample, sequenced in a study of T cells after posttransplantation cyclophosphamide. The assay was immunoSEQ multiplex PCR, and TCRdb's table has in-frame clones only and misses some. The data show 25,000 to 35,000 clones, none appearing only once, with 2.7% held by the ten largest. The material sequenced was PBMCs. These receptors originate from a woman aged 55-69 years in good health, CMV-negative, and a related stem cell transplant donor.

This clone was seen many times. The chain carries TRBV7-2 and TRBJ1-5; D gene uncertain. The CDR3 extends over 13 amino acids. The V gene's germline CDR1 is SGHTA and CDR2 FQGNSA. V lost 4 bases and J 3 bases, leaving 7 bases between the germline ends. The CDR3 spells CASSSDTNQPQHF. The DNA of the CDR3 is TGTGCCAGCAGCTCCGACACCAATCAGCCCCAGCATTTT.

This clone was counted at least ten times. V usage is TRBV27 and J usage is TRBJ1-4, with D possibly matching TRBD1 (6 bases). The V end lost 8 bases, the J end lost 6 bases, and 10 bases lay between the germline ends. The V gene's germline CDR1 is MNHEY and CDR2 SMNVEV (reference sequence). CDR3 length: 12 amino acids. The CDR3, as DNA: TGTGCCAGCGGCAGGGGTGATGAAAAACTGTTTTTT. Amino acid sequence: CASGRGDEKLFF.

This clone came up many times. The DNA for the CDR3 is TGTGCCAGCAGCCCCAGACTAGCGGGGGGCGAAAACATTCAGTACTTC. Translation gives CASSPRLAGGENIQYF. This chain joins TRBV9 and TRBJ2-4, with TRBD2 matching over 13 bases. V lost 4 bases, J lost 5 bases, and 6 bases stayed unmatched. CDR1 is SGDLS and CDR2 is YYNGEE in the germline V gene. The CDR3 runs 16 residues.

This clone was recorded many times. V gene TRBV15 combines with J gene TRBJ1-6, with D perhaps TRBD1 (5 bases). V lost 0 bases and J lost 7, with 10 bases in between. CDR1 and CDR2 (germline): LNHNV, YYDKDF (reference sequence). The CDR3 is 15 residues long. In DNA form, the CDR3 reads TGTGCCACCAGCAGAGATGGACAAAACAATTCACCCCTCCACTTT. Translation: CATSRDGQNNSPLHF.

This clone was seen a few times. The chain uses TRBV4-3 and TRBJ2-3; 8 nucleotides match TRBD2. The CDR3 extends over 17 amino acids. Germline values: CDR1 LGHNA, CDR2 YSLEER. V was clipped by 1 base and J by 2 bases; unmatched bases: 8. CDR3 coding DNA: TGCGCCAGCAGCCAAGGGCCAGCGGGGGCTAACACAGATACGCAGTATTTT. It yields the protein CASSQGPAGANTDTQYF.

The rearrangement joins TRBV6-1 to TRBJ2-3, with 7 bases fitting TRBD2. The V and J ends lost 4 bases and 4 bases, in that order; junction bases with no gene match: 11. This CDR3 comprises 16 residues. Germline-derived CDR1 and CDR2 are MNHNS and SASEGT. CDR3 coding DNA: TGTGCCAGCAGTGCTAGCCTCAGCGGGGTCGCAGATACGCAGTATTTT. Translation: CASSASLSGVADTQYF.

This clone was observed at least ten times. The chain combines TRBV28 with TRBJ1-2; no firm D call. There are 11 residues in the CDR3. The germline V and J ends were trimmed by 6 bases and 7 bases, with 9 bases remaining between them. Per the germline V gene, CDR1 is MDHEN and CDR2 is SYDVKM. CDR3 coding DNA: TGTGCCAGCAGCATTGCGTCTGGCTACACCTTC. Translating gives CASSIASGYTF.

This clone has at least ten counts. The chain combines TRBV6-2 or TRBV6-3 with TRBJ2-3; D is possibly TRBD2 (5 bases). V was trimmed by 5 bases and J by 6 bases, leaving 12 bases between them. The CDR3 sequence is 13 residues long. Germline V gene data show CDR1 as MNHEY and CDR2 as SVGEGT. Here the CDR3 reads CASSAGRGDTQYF. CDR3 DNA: TGTGCCAGCAGTGCCGGGCGCGGGGATACGCAGTATTTT.

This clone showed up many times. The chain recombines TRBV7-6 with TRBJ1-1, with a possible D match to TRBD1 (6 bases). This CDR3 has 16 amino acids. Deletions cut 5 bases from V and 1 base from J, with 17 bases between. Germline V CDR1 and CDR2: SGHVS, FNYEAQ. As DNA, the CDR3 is TGTGCCAGCAGCCCAAGGCCCCGACAGGCGAACACTGAAGCTTTCTTT. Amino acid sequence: CASSPRPRQANTEAFF.

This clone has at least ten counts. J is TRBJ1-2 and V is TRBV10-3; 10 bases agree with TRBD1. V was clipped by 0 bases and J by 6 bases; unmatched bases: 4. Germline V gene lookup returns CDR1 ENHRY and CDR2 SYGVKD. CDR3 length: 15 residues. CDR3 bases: TGTGCCATCAGTGAGTCCGACAGGGGGCGGAATGGCTACACCTTC. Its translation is CAISESDRGRNGYTF.

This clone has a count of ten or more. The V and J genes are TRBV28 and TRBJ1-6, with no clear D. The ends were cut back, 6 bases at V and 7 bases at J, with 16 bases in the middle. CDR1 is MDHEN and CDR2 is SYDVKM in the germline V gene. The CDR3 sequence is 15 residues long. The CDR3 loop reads CASSPAGLLNSPLHF. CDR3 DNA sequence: TGTGCCAGCAGCCCGGCGGGGTTACTCAATTCACCCCTCCACTTT.

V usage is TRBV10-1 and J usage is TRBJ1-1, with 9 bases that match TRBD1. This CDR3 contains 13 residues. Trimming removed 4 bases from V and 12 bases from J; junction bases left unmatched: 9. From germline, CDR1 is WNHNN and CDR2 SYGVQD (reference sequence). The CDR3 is CASSAGRDRAPFF. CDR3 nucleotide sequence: TGCGCCAGCAGTGCGGGCCGGGACAGGGCTCCTTTCTTT.

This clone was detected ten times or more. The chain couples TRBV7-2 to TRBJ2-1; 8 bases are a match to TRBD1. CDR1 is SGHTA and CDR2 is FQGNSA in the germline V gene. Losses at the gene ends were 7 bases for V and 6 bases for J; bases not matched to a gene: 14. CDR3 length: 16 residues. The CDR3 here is CASILKGRGLGNEQFF. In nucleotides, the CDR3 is TGTGCCAGCATCCTGAAAGGCAGGGGGCTGGGCAATGAGCAGTTCTTC.

CDR3 DNA: TGTGCCAGCAGCACAGTTCAAGAGACCCAGTACTTC. As protein: CASSTVQETQYF. The rearrangement joins TRBV2 to TRBJ2-5; the D is unclear. The CDR3 has 12 amino acids. CDR1 and CDR2 (germline): SNHLY, FYNNEI. Trimming left V 6 bases short and J 2 bases short, with 7 bases between.

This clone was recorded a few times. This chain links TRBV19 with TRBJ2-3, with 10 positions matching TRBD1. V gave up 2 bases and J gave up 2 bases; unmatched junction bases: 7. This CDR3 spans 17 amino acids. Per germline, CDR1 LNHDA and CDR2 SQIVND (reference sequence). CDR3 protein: CASSILPGQGNTDTQYF. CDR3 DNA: TGTGCCAGTAGTATATTACCGGGACAGGGGAACACAGATACGCAGTATTTT.

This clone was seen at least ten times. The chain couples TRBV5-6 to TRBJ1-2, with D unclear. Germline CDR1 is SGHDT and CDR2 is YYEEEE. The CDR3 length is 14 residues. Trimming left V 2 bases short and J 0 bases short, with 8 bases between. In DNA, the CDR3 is TGTGCCAGCAGCTTCTGGCCAACTAACTATGGCTACACCTTC. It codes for CASSFWPTNYGYTF.